This T cell receptor (beta chain) appears in the sequencing data of a study of regulatory T cells in long-lasting Graves disease. General study results and limits: Persistent Graves' disease cases displayed lower TCR diversity than newly diagnosed ones.

The ends were cut back, 11 bases at V and 0 bases at J, with 10 bases in the middle. CDR1 and CDR2 (germline): MNHNS, SASEGT. The CDR3 is made up of 12 amino acids. Building the TCR beta libraries relied on iRepertoire HTBI primers, and CDR3 regions underwent Arm-PCR. Original processing methods: Identification across samples found more than 55 TRBV and about 13 TRBJ segments. TCRdb reprocessed the multiplex PCR reads via MiXCR and lists one record per CDR3 protein. TCRdb's processing, not the study's, gives the V and J calls here. This sample has roughly 520,000 distinct CDR3 sequences; about 12% occur once, and the top ten carry almost 9%. Many counts were recorded for this clonotype. Its antigen is not known. Described time point: newly diagnosed GD, antithyroid drugs for less than 3 months. PBMC RNA served as the TCR library source. This same sample was also taken into another study, of T cells in Graves' hyperthyroidism and ophthalmopathy. Per that paper: Primed by the HTBI set, a first-round RT-PCR was run on the TCR CDR3.

Sequences were derived from peripheral blood mononuclear cells (PBMCs), sampled at new diagnosis, from a patient treated with antithyroid drugs. V is TRBV6-1 and J is TRBJ1-1; no firm D call. This sequence was found in a woman aged 25 to 39 with Graves disease. The CDR3 DNA reads as TGTGCCTGCTCAGGCCTGAACACTGAAGCTTTCTTT. This translates into CACSGLNTEAFF.